The 22 T cell receptor beta chains below were found in one sample sequenced in a study of blood T cell repertoires in COVID-19. Assay: immunoSEQ multiplex PCR; the TCRdb copy retains only in-frame clones and omits some. The repertoire includes fewer than 250,000 clones, 75% to 85% of them detected once, and around 5.5% sits in the top ten. The sequencing input was peripheral blood. These receptors originate from a human donor in a cohort sampled during active COVID-19.

The V gene is TRBV3-1 (or the pseudogene TRBV3-2), the J gene TRBJ2-1, with 10 nucleotides matching TRBD2. Germline V gives CDR1 LGHDT, CDR2 YNNKEL (reference sequence). This CDR3 has 16 amino acids. Unmatched junction bases numbered 9, after V lost 2 bases and J lost 8 bases. CDR3 in DNA: TGTGCCAGCAGCCAATTTGGGAGCGGGGGGGCCGATGAGCAGTTCTTC. It specifies CASSQFGSGGADEQFF.

The CDR3 sequence is CASSTGQGADAFF. The CDR3 nucleotides read TGTGCCAGCAGCACGGGACAGGGGGCCGACGCTTTCTTT. The chain combines TRBV11-3 with TRBJ1-1; 12 bases align to TRBD1. The CDR3 totals 13 residues. J was trimmed by 11 bases and V by 5 bases; bases with no gene match: 6. Germline CDR1 and CDR2: SGHNT and YENEEA.

V gene TRBV14 combines with J gene TRBJ2-7; unclear D gene. The ends were cut back, 1 base at V and 2 bases at J, with 6 bases in the middle. This CDR3 contains 13 residues. CDR1 is SGHDN, CDR2 FVKESK, per germline. The CDR3 coding sequence is TGTGCCAGCAGCCAAGTTGGGCCCTACGAGCAGTACTTC. Its protein is CASSQVGPYEQYF.

The chain has TRBV5-6 and TRBJ1-2; 8 bases match TRBD1. CDR1 is SGHDT and CDR2 is YYEEEE in the germline V gene. The length of the CDR3 is 15 residues. With 0 bases clipped from V and 5 bases from J, the junction kept 6 bases outside the gene matches. The CDR3: CASSLGTGRTYGYTF. The CDR3 DNA reads as TGTGCCAGCAGCTTGGGGACAGGGCGGACATATGGCTACACCTTC.

The chain recombines TRBV24-1 with TRBJ2-2; D call uncertain. There are 12 residues in the CDR3. Looked up from germline, CDR1 is KGHDR and CDR2 is SFDVKD. V lost 5 bases to trimming and J lost 4 bases, with 4 bases between them. CDR3 protein: CATSVVTGELFF. CDR3 in DNA: TGTGCCACCAGTGTCGTCACCGGGGAGCTGTTTTTT.

The genes are TRBV11-1 and TRBJ1-2; maybe TRBD1 (5 bases). The CDR3 is 14 amino acids. The germline CDR1 and CDR2 sequences are SGHAT and FQDESV (reference sequence). Trimming removed 4 bases from V and 2 bases from J, with 11 bases in between. The CDR3 sequence: CASSSTALNYGYTF. CDR3 DNA: TGTGCCAGCAGCTCGACAGCTTTGAACTATGGCTACACCTTC.

This chain joins TRBV7-6 and TRBJ2-7, with TRBD1 matching 8 bases. With 6 bases clipped from V and 3 bases from J, the junction kept 22 bases outside the gene matches. This CDR3 has 19 residues. Germline CDR1 reads SGHVS; CDR2 reads FNYEAQ. The CDR3 reads CASSSDRECIFYRNYEQYF. The CDR3 DNA sequence: TGTGCCAGCAGTTCGGACAGGGAGTGCATCTTCTATAGAAACTACGAGCAGTACTTC.

The chain is built from TRBV6-6 and TRBJ2-7; perhaps TRBD1 as D (6 bases). The CDR3 spans 15 residues. V was shortened by 6 bases and J by 1 base, with 16 bases between the two germline ends. Germline-derived CDR1 and CDR2 are MNHNY and SVGAGI (reference sequence). CDR3 coding DNA: TGTGCCAGCAGCGCGAGGGGGTCCCCTTCCTACGAGCAGTACTTC. Its protein product is CASSARGSPSYEQYF.

J is TRBJ2-6 and V is TRBV7-9, with D possibly matching TRBD1 (6 bases). V shed 5 bases and J shed 3 bases, with 11 bases lying between them. Germline V gene sequence: CDR1 SEHNR, CDR2 FQNEAQ (reference sequence). The length of the CDR3 is 15 residues. CDR3 nucleotides: TGTGCCAGCAGCCCACAGGGCGGTGGGGCCAACGTCCTGACTTTC. Amino acids: CASSPQGGGANVLTF.

This rearrangement joins TRBV3-1 (or the pseudogene TRBV3-2) to TRBJ2-1; D call uncertain. Germline lookup yields CDR1 LGHDT and CDR2 YNNKEL (reference sequence). The CDR3 runs 16 residues. Trimming stripped 0 bases from V and 0 bases from J, with 9 bases between. The chain's CDR3 is CASSQDRASSYNEQFF. CDR3 coding DNA: TGTGCCAGCAGCCAAGATCGCGCCTCCTCCTACAATGAGCAGTTCTTC.

This clone occurred once. DNA of the CDR3: TGCGCCAGCAGCCCGGGGGACAGAGGCTACACCTTC. Protein sequence: CASSPGDRGYTF. The V and J genes are TRBV5-1 and TRBJ1-2, with 7 bases lining up with TRBD1. The CDR3 contains 12 residues. J lost 8 bases, V lost 4 bases, and 5 bases had no gene match. CDR1 SGHRS and CDR2 YFSETQ come from the germline V gene. The entire variable domain, with the rest obtained from reference TRBV5-1 and TRBJ1-2, is as follows: KAGVTQTPRYLIKTRGQQVTLSCSPISGHRSVSWYQQTPGQGLQFLFEYFSETQRNKGNFPGRFSGRQFSNSRSEMNVSTLELGDSALYLCASSPGDRGYTFGSGTRLTVV.

The chain combines TRBV29-1 with TRBJ1-4; D is possibly TRBD1 (5 bases). The V gene lost 6 bases and the J gene lost 0 bases, with 8 bases spanning the gap. CDR3 size: 13 residues. Germline loops: CDR1 SQVTM, CDR2 ANQGSEA. CDR3 protein: CSVGTSTNEKLFF. CDR3 nucleotide sequence: TGCAGCGTCGGGACTTCAACTAATGAAAAACTGTTTTTT.

The chain joins TRBV2 to TRBJ2-7, with D tentatively TRBD2 (6 bases). CDR3 length: 14 residues. CDR1 is SNHLY and CDR2 is FYNNEI in the germline V gene. V lost 2 bases and J lost 2, with 10 bases in between. CDR3 in DNA: TGTGCCAGCAGTGAACGGGGACTTGCCTACGAGCAGTACTTC. Its protein product is CASSERGLAYEQYF. The full variable domain, in which reference TRBV2 and TRBJ2-7 provide the parts outside the CDR3, is EPEVTQTPSHQVTQMGQEVILRCVPISNHLYFYWYRQILGQKVEFLVSFYNNEISEKSEIFDDQFSVERPDGSNFTLKIRSTKLEDSAMYFCASSERGLAYEQYFGPGTRLTVT.

This chain links TRBV13 with TRBJ2-1; 8 nucleotides align to TRBD2. The CDR3 is 16 amino acids. Looked up from germline, CDR1 is PRHDT and CDR2 is FYEKMQ (reference sequence). V gave up 0 bases and J gave up 8 bases; unmatched junction bases: 9. The CDR3 spells CASSLGERGSFDEQFF. CDR3 DNA sequence: TGTGCCAGCAGCTTAGGTGAGCGGGGGTCGTTTGATGAGCAGTTCTTC.

The chain joins TRBV7-3 to TRBJ2-2, with D perhaps matching TRBD1 (5 bases). The CDR3 spans 13 residues. Germline values: CDR1 SGHTA, CDR2 FQGTGA. V lost 1 base and J lost 7, with 7 bases in between. The CDR3 DNA reads as TGTGCCAGCAGCTTAAGAAGGGGCGGGGAGCTGTTTTTT. Protein sequence: CASSLRRGGELFF.

This clone occurred a few times. The chain is built from TRBV6-5 and TRBJ1-1; a weak D match, TRBD1 (6 bases). Germline V gene data show CDR1 as MNHEY and CDR2 as SVGAGI. V gave up 0 bases and J gave up 4 bases, with 12 bases separating them. The CDR3 totals 15 residues. CDR3 nucleotides: TGTGCCAGCAGTTACTCCCAGGGGTTGGCCACTGAAGCTTTCTTT. Translation: CASSYSQGLATEAFF.

The chain is built from TRBV4-1 and TRBJ2-2, with TRBD2 matching over 13 bases. CDR1 and CDR2 (germline): MGHRA, YSYEKL. V was clipped by 3 bases and J by 2 bases; unmatched bases: 6. The CDR3 runs to 18 residues. The CDR3 nucleotides read TGCGCCAGCAGCCAGGGACTAGCGGGATCCTTTAACACCGGGGAGCTGTTTTTT. It is translated as CASSQGLAGSFNTGELFF.

The chain combines TRBV7-9 with TRBJ1-2, with 8 bases lining up with TRBD1. V shed 5 bases and J 4 bases; nucleotides not matched to a gene: 9. Germline V CDR1 and CDR2: SEHNR, FQNEAQ (reference sequence). This CDR3 contains 15 residues. Written as DNA, the CDR3 is TGTGCCAGCAGCATAGGGACAGGCACCCTCTATGGCTACACCTTC. Protein product: CASSIGTGTLYGYTF.

The V call is TRBV19, the J call TRBJ2-7, with D hard to call. Germline V gene data show CDR1 as LNHDA and CDR2 as SQIVND (reference sequence). Trimming took 3 bases from V and 3 from J, leaving 9 bases between them. CDR3 length: 13 amino acids. Here the CDR3 DNA reads TGTGCCAGTAGTATCTCGCCTATCTACGAGCAGTACTTC. This gives the protein CASSISPIYEQYF.

This clone was seen only once. The chain combines TRBV5-4 with TRBJ2-1; 15 bases are shared with TRBD2. Germline CDR1 and CDR2: SGHNT and YYREEE (reference sequence). This CDR3 contains 16 residues. V trimming: 3 bases; J trimming: 7 bases; junction bases outside the gene matches: 5. For the CDR3, the DNA is TGTGCCAGCAGCTACGGACTAGCGGGAGGGGCTAATGAGCAGTTCTTC. Its translation: CASSYGLAGGANEQFF. Filled out from reference TRBV5-4 and TRBJ2-1, the complete variable domain reads ETGVTQSPTHLIKTRGQQVTLRCSSQSGHNTVSWYQQALGQGPQFIFQYYREEENGRGNFPPRFSGLQFPNYSSELNVNALELDDSALYLCASSYGLAGGANEQFFGPGTRLTVL.

This clone was seen more than once but under ten times. This chain connects TRBV4-1 to TRBJ2-1; maybe TRBD2 (6 bases). CDR3 size: 15 residues. V shed 7 bases and J shed 0 bases, with 13 bases lying between them. Germline loops: CDR1 MGHRA, CDR2 YSYEKL. The CDR3 region is CASTTIGGSYNEQFF. CDR3 in DNA: TGCGCCAGCACGACCATCGGGGGCTCCTACAATGAGCAGTTCTTC.

The CDR3 DNA sequence: TGTGCCAGTAGTTTTTCCTCCTACAGGGGGGAAGCTTTCTTT. It yields the protein CASSFSSYRGEAFF. This chain links TRBV19 with TRBJ1-1; TRBD1 matches at 8 bases. With 5 bases clipped from V and 8 bases from J, the junction kept 10 bases outside the gene matches. This CDR3 is built from 14 residues. From germline, CDR1 is LNHDA and CDR2 SQIVND (reference sequence). The whole variable domain, remainder taken from reference TRBV19 and TRBJ1-1, is DGGITQSPKYLFRKEGQNVTLSCEQNLNHDAMYWYRQDPGQGLRLIYYSQIVNDFQKGDIAEGYSVSREKKESFPLTVTSAQKNPTAFYLCASSFSSYRGEAFFGQGTRLTVV.